A selection of T cell receptor beta chains follows, all from one sample in a study of T-cell reconstitution after alpha-beta-depleted transplantation in children. A single record per CDR3 protein comes from TCRdb applying MiXCR to the PCR reads. The table shows 450,000 to 500,000 distinct CDR3 sequences, with approximately 12% occurring only once. The sample was PBMCs from the stem cell graft donor, taken from the stem cell graft. These receptors came from a human donor who donated a stem cell graft to a child with combined immunodeficiency. Each CDR3 is given with its conserved first and last residue. D genes are given only for firm matches. Some rows have no size entry. The others give once, few or many, or a class for an expanded clone.

size: few; D: -; J: TRBJ2-5; V: TRBV5-1; DNA: TGCGCCAGCAGCTTGGCTAGACGCCAAGAGACCCAGTACTTC; CDR3: CASSLARRQETQYF
size: -; D: -; J: TRBJ2-7; V: TRBV20-1; DNA: TGCAGTGCTAGAGATATCGGGACCGGTGCGTTCTACGAGCAGTACTTC; CDR3: CSARDIGTGAFYEQYF
size: many; D: -; J: TRBJ1-5; V: TRBV12-3/TRBV12-4; DNA: TGTGCCAGCAGTCAAGGACAGTCCAATCAGCCCCAGCATTTT; CDR3: CASSQGQSNQPQHF
size: few; D: -; J: TRBJ2-3; V: TRBV7-2; DNA: TGTGCCAGCAGCGGGACGGGGGGCGCCCATTTT; CDR3: CASSGTGGAHF
size: few; D: TRBD1; J: TRBJ1-6; V: TRBV20-1; DNA: TGCAGTGGGACGGGACAGTATAATTCACCCCTCCACTTT; CDR3: CSGTGQYNSPLHF
size: many; D: -; J: TRBJ2-7; V: TRBV20-1; DNA: TGCAGTGCCAGGGGTGGTAGACCCAACTACGAGCAGTACTTC; CDR3: CSARGGRPNYEQYF
size: many; D: -; J: TRBJ2-7; V: TRBV7-9; DNA: TGTGCCAGCAGCTTAGTCGAGCCCTACGAGCAGTACTTC; CDR3: CASSLVEPYEQYF
size: many; D: TRBD2; J: TRBJ2-3; V: TRBV9; DNA: TGTGCCAGCAGTGCTAGCGGGAGCACAGATACGCAGTATTTT; CDR3: CASSASGSTDTQYF
size: few; D: -; J: TRBJ2-5; V: TRBV12-3/TRBV12-4; DNA: TGTGCCAGCATCCGGTCACTAGCCGGAGAGACCCAGTACTTC; CDR3: CASIRSLAGETQYF
size: few; D: -; J: TRBJ1-5; V: TRBV5-1; DNA: TGCGCCAGCAGCTCTGGGGGTCACAATCAGCCCCAGCATTTT; CDR3: CASSSGGHNQPQHF
size: -; D: -; J: TRBJ2-3; V: TRBV30; DNA: TGTGCCTGGAGGATGGATAGCACAGATACGCAGTATTTT; CDR3: CAWRMDSTDTQYF
size: -; D: TRBD1; J: TRBJ2-5; V: TRBV28; DNA: TGTGCCAGCAGTACCGGGACAGTCCAAGAGACCCAGTACTTC; CDR3: CASSTGTVQETQYF
size: few; D: -; J: TRBJ1-2; V: TRBV4-3; DNA: TGCGCCAGCAGCCAAGATCGGAGGGGCCGCTACACCTTC; CDR3: CASSQDRRGRYTF
size: -; D: TRBD1; J: TRBJ2-3; V: TRBV20-1; DNA: TGCAGTGTGCAGGGGGTTCGCACAGATACGCAGTATTTT; CDR3: CSVQGVRTDTQYF
size: few; D: TRBD1; J: TRBJ2-2; V: TRBV2; DNA: TGTGCCATCGATCAATCCTTGACAGGGAAGAGTGCCGGGGAGCTGTTTTTT; CDR3: CAIDQSLTGKSAGELFF
size: many; D: -; J: TRBJ1-4; V: TRBV11-2; DNA: TGTGCCAGCAGCATGGTGTGGGGGGATGTAGGTGAAAAACTGTTTTTT; CDR3: CASSMVWGDVGEKLFF
size: few; D: TRBD1; J: TRBJ1-1; V: TRBV10-3; DNA: TGTGCCATCAGTGACCCGACAGGGAAGGGCACTGAAGCTTTCTTT; CDR3: CAISDPTGKGTEAFF
size: many; D: -; J: TRBJ1-1; V: TRBV7-8; DNA: TGTGCCAGCAGCTCCTCTCCGAGATTGAACACTGAAGCTTTCTTT; CDR3: CASSSSPRLNTEAFF
size: many; D: -; J: TRBJ1-3; V: TRBV20-1; DNA: TGCAGTGCCCAACGAGGGACAACTGGAAACACCATATATTTT; CDR3: CSAQRGTTGNTIYF
size: few; D: -; J: TRBJ2-5; V: TRBV9; DNA: TGTGCCAGCAGCGTAGTGGGGGCCCAAGAGACCCAGTACTTC; CDR3: CASSVVGAQETQYF
size: many; D: TRBD2; J: TRBJ2-1; V: TRBV25-1; DNA: TGTGCCAGCAGTGAAGCGGGGAGCGGGAGGGGACTCGAGCAGTTCTTC; CDR3: CASSEAGSGRGLEQFF
size: many; D: -; J: TRBJ2-3; V: TRBV4-2; DNA: TGTGCCAGCAGCCAAGGACCGAGACTCCCCGTCGAGGATACGCAGTATTTT; CDR3: CASSQGPRLPVEDTQYF
size: many; D: -; J: TRBJ2-3; V: TRBV29-1; DNA: TGCAGCGTTTTGGACTATCAAGATACGCAGTATTTT; CDR3: CSVLDYQDTQYF
size: few; D: -; J: TRBJ1-1; V: TRBV12-3/TRBV12-4; DNA: TGTGCCAGCACCGAAGGCCCCTTTGCGAACACTGAAGCTTTCTTT; CDR3: CASTEGPFANTEAFF
size: few; D: -; J: TRBJ2-7; V: TRBV25-1; DNA: TGTGCCAGCAGTGAAAGGAGGGGATCCTACGAGCAGTACTTC; CDR3: CASSERRGSYEQYF
size: few; D: -; J: TRBJ1-2; V: TRBV7-2; DNA: TGTGCCAGCAGCTTAGAAACAGGGTACTATGGCTACACCTTC; CDR3: CASSLETGYYGYTF
size: -; D: -; J: TRBJ2-1; V: TRBV12-3/TRBV12-4; DNA: TGTGCCAGCAATCCGGGACAATACAATGAGCAGTTCTTC; CDR3: CASNPGQYNEQFF
size: -; D: -; J: TRBJ2-5; V: TRBV12-3/TRBV12-4; DNA: TGTGCCAGCAGTCCCCTGAGGGGGGGCCGCGAGACCCAGTACTTC; CDR3: CASSPLRGGRETQYF
size: -; D: TRBD2; J: TRBJ2-1; V: TRBV2; DNA: TGTGCCAGCAGTACCCCGACTAGCGGGAATCTCGGGACTGAGCAGTTCTTC; CDR3: CASSTPTSGNLGTEQFF
size: -; D: -; J: TRBJ1-4; V: TRBV12-5; DNA: TGTGCTAGTGGTTTGGGACAGGTGTCTGAAAAACTGTTTTTT; CDR3: CASGLGQVSEKLFF
size: few; D: -; J: TRBJ1-5; V: TRBV6-1; DNA: TGTGCCAGCAGCATCGAGGGCAATCAGCCCCAGCATTTT; CDR3: CASSIEGNQPQHF
size: -; D: TRBD2; J: TRBJ2-2; V: TRBV6-4; DNA: TGTGCCATCTCCCCGGGGGAGGGAGGAACCGGGGAGCTGTTTTTT; CDR3: CAISPGEGGTGELFF
size: few; D: TRBD2; J: TRBJ2-3; V: TRBV20-1; DNA: TGCAGTGCTAGGACGACTAGCGGGTGGCCAGATACGCAGTATTTT; CDR3: CSARTTSGWPDTQYF
size: few; D: TRBD1; J: TRBJ2-7; V: TRBV6-5; DNA: TGTGCCAGCAGTTCCGACAGGGTCTACTCCTACGAGCAGTACTTC; CDR3: CASSSDRVYSYEQYF
size: few; D: -; J: TRBJ2-5; V: TRBV9; DNA: TGTGCCAGCAGCCCAATGGGTTCCCCCCCGGAGACCCAGTACTTC; CDR3: CASSPMGSPPETQYF
size: many; D: TRBD2; J: TRBJ2-5; V: TRBV7-2; DNA: TGTGCCAGCAGCTTACTCTCGGGGGGATTTGGAGAGACCCAGTACTTC; CDR3: CASSLLSGGFGETQYF
size: few; D: TRBD1; J: TRBJ2-7; V: TRBV7-9; DNA: TGTGCCAGCAGCCCGGGACAGACTCCGACCTACGAGCAGTACTTC; CDR3: CASSPGQTPTYEQYF